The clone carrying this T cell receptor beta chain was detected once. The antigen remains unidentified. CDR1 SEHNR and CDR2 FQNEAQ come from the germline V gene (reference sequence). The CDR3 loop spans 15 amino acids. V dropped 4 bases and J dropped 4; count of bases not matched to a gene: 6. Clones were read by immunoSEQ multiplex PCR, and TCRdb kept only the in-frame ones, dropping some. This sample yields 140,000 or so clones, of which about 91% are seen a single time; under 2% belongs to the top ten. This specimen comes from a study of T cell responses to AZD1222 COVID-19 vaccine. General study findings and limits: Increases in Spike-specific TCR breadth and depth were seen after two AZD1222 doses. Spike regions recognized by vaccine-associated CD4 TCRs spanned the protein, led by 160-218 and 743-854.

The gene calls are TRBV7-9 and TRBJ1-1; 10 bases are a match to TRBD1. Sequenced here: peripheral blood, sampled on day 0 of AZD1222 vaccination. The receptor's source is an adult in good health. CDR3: CASSSLGQGGTEAFF. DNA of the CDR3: TGTGCCAGCAGCTCCCTTGGACAGGGGGGCACTGAAGCTTTCTTT.